The present T cell receptor beta chain was sequenced within a study of graft-versus-host responses after intestinal transplantation. About the study: Multivisceral, liver-intestinal, or isolated intestinal grafts went to recipients. Anti-thymocyte globulin served as induction for all recipients, who then took tacrolimus and steroids for 3 to 4 years.

In regard to this clone: What it binds is unknown.

The protocol was immunoSEQ multiplex PCR, while the TCRdb copy is restricted to in-frame clones and leaves out a portion. The sample lists about 150,000 clones, 80% to 95% occurring once. The CDR3 contains 15 residues. In germline, CDR1 is MGHRA, CDR2 YSYEKL. V was pared by 4 bases and J by 4 bases, with 8 bases of the junction left unmatched. General study findings and limits: Graft-donor T cell macrochimerism coincided with high graft-versus-host to host-versus-graft clonal ratios in allografts. The recipient marrow held GvH clones, and some of them showed up first in ileum or blood.

The chain uses TRBV4-1 and TRBJ2-7; 9 bases map to TRBD2. This TCR was sampled from a human donor who received an intestinal transplant. The sequenced sample was unstimulated CD4+ T cells sorted from spleen or lymph node cells, obtained before intestinal transplant. The CDR3 DNA follows: TGCGCCAGCAGCCCGGTAGCGGGAGTTAGGTACGAGCAGTACTTC. Encoded protein: CASSPVAGVRYEQYF.